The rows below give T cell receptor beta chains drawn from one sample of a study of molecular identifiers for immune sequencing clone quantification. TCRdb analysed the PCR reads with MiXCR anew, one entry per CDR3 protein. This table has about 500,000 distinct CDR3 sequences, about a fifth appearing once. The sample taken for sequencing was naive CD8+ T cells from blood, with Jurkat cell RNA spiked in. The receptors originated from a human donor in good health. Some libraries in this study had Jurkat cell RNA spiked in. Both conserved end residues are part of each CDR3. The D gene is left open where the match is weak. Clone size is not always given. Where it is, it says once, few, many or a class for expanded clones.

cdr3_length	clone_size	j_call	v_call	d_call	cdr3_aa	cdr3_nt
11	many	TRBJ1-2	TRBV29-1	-	CSVAANYGYTF	TGCAGCGTTGCGGCTAACTATGGCTACACCTTC
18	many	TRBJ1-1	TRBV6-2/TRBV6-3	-	CASSEDLRQILKNTEAFF	TGTGCCAGCAGCGAAGACCTGCGACAGATCCTAAAGAACACTGAAGCTTTCTTT
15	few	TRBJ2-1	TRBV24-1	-	CATSAWESSYNEQFF	TGTGCCACCAGTGCTTGGGAGAGCTCCTACAATGAGCAGTTCTTC
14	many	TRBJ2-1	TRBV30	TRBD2	CAWRGLAGGNEQFF	TGTGCCTGGAGAGGACTAGCGGGGGGCAATGAGCAGTTCTTC
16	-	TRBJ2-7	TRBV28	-	CASSFSWTALGYEQYF	TGTGCCAGCAGTTTCTCATGGACAGCCTTGGGTTACGAGCAGTACTTC
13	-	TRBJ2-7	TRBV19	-	CASSIGRNYKQYF	TGTGCCAGTAGTATTGGCAGGAACTACAAGCAGTACTTC
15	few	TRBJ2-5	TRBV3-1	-	CASSQEGGPQETQYF	TGTGCCAGCAGCCAAGAAGGAGGCCCCCAAGAGACCCAGTACTTC
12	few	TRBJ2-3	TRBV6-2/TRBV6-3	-	CASSYFPDTQYF	TGTGCCAGCAGTTACTTCCCAGATACGCAGTATTTT
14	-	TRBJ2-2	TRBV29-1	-	CSVDRGLNTWELFF	TGCAGCGTTGATCGGGGCTTGAACACCTGGGAGCTGTTTTTT
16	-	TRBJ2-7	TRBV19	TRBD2	CASSIGLAGALREQYF	TGTGCCAGTAGCATTGGACTAGCGGGAGCATTAAGGGAGCAGTACTTC
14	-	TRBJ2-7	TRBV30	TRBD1	CAWRMTGVGYEQYF	TGTGCCTGGAGGATGACAGGGGTTGGCTACGAGCAGTACTTC
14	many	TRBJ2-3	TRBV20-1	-	CSASSRGGTDTQYF	TGCAGTGCTAGCTCCAGAGGAGGGACAGATACGCAGTATTTT
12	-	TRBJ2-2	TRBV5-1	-	CASGLDTGELFF	TGCGCCAGCGGCTTGGACACCGGGGAGCTGTTTTTT
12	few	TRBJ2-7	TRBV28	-	CASSGRHYEQYF	TGTGCCAGCAGCGGGAGACACTACGAGCAGTACTTC
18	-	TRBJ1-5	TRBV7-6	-	CASSLRAWGGSSNQPQHF	TGTGCCAGCAGCTTAAGAGCCTGGGGAGGGTCTAGCAATCAGCCCCAGCATTTT
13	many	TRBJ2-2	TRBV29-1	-	CSVESANTGELFF	TGCAGCGTTGAATCGGCGAACACCGGGGAGCTGTTTTTT
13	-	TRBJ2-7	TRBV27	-	CASSFQGGNEQYF	TGTGCCAGCAGTTTCCAGGGGGGGAACGAGCAGTACTTC
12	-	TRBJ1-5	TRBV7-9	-	CASSRINQPQHF	TGTGCCAGCAGCCGCATTAATCAGCCCCAGCATTTT
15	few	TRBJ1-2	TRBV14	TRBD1	CASRKSGTGSLGYTF	TGTGCCAGCAGAAAGAGTGGGACAGGGAGTCTTGGCTACACCTTC
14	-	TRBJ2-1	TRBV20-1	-	CSTARDIFGNEQFF	TGCAGCACAGCCCGGGACATCTTTGGCAATGAGCAGTTCTTC
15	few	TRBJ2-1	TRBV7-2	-	CASSFVPGRTNEQFF	TGTGCCAGCAGCTTTGTCCCAGGGCGGACCAATGAGCAGTTCTTC
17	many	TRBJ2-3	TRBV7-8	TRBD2	CASSLVLRGGVIDTQYF	TGTGCCAGCAGCTTAGTTCTGCGGGGGGGCGTAATAGATACGCAGTATTTT
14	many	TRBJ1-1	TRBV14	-	CASSQVWGEPLAFF	TGTGCCAGCAGCCAAGTTTGGGGGGAGCCTCTAGCTTTCTTT
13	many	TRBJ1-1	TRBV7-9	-	CASSLPMNTEAFF	TGTGCCAGCAGCTTACCTATGAACACTGAAGCTTTCTTT
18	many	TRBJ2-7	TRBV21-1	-	CASSKRPGLAGSSYEQYF	TGTGCCAGCAGCAAACGCCCCGGACTAGCGGGGAGCTCCTACGAGCAGTACTTC
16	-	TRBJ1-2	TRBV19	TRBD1	CASSTGNRGCGDGYTF	TGTGCCAGTAGTACTGGGAACAGGGGGTGCGGAGATGGCTACACCTTC
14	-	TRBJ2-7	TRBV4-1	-	CASSQVGSGDEQYF	TGCGCCAGCAGCCAAGTAGGGTCAGGGGACGAGCAGTACTTC
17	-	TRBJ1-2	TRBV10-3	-	CAISENLPGFTDYGYTF	TGTGCCATCAGTGAAAACCTGCCGGGATTTACGGACTATGGCTACACCTTC
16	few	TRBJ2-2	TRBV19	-	CASSIVLIWSGGELFF	TGTGCCAGTAGTATAGTGTTAATTTGGAGCGGCGGGGAGCTGTTTTTT